The 31 T cell receptor beta chains presented below share a single source sample, sequenced in a study of identical twins. TCRdb reprocessed the 5' RACE reads with MiXCR, giving one entry per CDR3 protein. Altogether 500,000 to 700,000 distinct CDR3 sequences are present, under 8.5% being singletons, with the ten largest covering less than 2%. The sample also formed part of further work on yellow fever vaccine responses in identical twins.

Sequencing was done on a sample of PBMCs. These receptors were obtained from a woman in her late teens or twenties in good health.

V gene TRBV6-2 or TRBV6-3 combines with J gene TRBJ2-7; the D gene is possibly TRBD1 (6 bases). The CDR3 spans 15 residues. Looked up from germline, CDR1 is MNHEY and CDR2 is SVGEGT. Trimming cost V 2 bases and J 0 bases, with 11 bases left between them. The CDR3 loop is CASSYRDTSSYEQYF. CDR3 bases: TGTGCCAGCAGTTACCGGGACACAAGCTCCTACGAGCAGTACTTC.

This clonotype was recorded a few times. The V gene is TRBV5-5, the J gene TRBJ1-1; D gene ambiguous. This CDR3 spans 16 amino acids. Between the trimmed V and J ends, which lost 3 bases and 12 bases, there was a span of 27 bases. CDR1 and CDR2 from the germline V gene are SGHKS and YYEKEE (reference sequence). CDR3 sequence: CASSSAGPLPHSRSFF. CDR3 DNA: TGTGCCAGCAGCTCTGCGGGTCCCTTACCACACTCACGATCTTTCTTT.

V usage is TRBV20-1 and J usage is TRBJ1-3, with 7 bases lining up with TRBD1. With 0 bases clipped from V and 1 base from J, the junction kept 3 bases outside the gene matches. The CDR3 has 15 amino acids. CDR1 is DFQATT, CDR2 SNEGSKA, per germline (reference sequence). CDR3 in amino acids: CSARDPQGSGNTIYF. CDR3 DNA: TGCAGTGCTAGAGACCCACAGGGGTCTGGAAACACCATATATTTT.

This clonotype was counted only a few times. This sequence joins TRBV12-3 or TRBV12-4 and TRBJ2-7; D gene ambiguous. Between the trimmed V and J ends, which lost 5 bases and 3 bases, there was a span of 14 bases. This CDR3 is built from 14 residues. CDR3 sequence: CASSLSGAYYEQYF. In nucleotides, the CDR3 is TGTGCCAGCAGTCTGTCGGGCGCATACTACGAGCAGTACTTC.

This clonotype came up many times. This sequence joins TRBV10-3 and TRBJ2-1, with 13 bases identical to TRBD2. Germline CDR1 ENHRY, CDR2 SYGVKD. The CDR3 has 15 residues. Trimming cost V 6 bases and J 5 bases; bases outside gene matches: 4. The CDR3 protein is CAISRTSGRDNEQFF. The DNA for the CDR3 is TGTGCCATCAGCAGGACTAGCGGGAGAGACAATGAGCAGTTCTTC.

The V and J genes are TRBV28 and TRBJ2-2, with D unresolved. This CDR3 region has 13 residues. V was cut by 7 bases and J by 4 bases, with 10 bases left in between. CDR1 MDHEN and CDR2 SYDVKM come from the germline V gene. The CDR3 protein is CASMTHSTGELFF. The CDR3 region has the DNA TGTGCCAGCATGACCCATAGCACCGGGGAGCTGTTTTTT.

The genes are TRBV5-1 and TRBJ2-7; the D gene is possibly TRBD1 (6 bases). V was pared by 4 bases and J by 7 bases, with 18 bases between. This CDR3 is built from 14 residues. Per germline, CDR1 SGHRS and CDR2 YFSETQ. CDR3 in amino acids: CASSPGDPVREQYV. In DNA, the CDR3 is TGCGCCAGCAGCCCAGGGGACCCAGTAAGGGAGCAGTACGTC.

This clonotype appeared many times. The chain has TRBV29-1 and TRBJ2-3; unclear D gene. The CDR3 loop spans 16 amino acids. V was trimmed by 0 bases and J by 0 bases, leaving 13 bases between them. Per the germline V gene, CDR1 is SQVTM and CDR2 is ANQGSEA. The CDR3 protein is CSVEDRARPSTDTQYF. The CDR3 DNA sequence: TGCAGCGTTGAAGATCGGGCCAGACCTAGCACAGATACGCAGTATTTT.

This chain links TRBV11-2 with TRBJ1-4; D call uncertain. The CDR3 sequence is 13 residues long. Germline V gene data show CDR1 as SGHAT and CDR2 as FQNNGV. Deletions cut 3 bases from V and 4 bases from J, with 6 bases between. CDR3 in DNA: TGTGCCAGCAGCTTTAGCCATAATGAAAAACTGTTTTTT. The encoded protein is CASSFSHNEKLFF.

This clonotype has more than one count but fewer than ten. The gene calls are TRBV3-1 and TRBJ1-4; 7 bases match TRBD1. The length of the CDR3 is 15 residues. V lost 4 bases and J lost 8; bases outside the gene matches: 10. The germline V gene encodes CDR1 LGHDT and CDR2 YNNKEL (reference sequence). The CDR3 DNA reads as TGTGCCAGCAGCCCCCGAGGGGGCCCACTCGAAAAACTGTTTTTT. As protein: CASSPRGGPLEKLFF.

This clonotype has a count of ten or more. V usage is TRBV24-1 and J usage is TRBJ2-2; D is perhaps TRBD1 or TRBD2 (6 bases each). CDR1 is KGHDR and CDR2 is SFDVKD in the germline V gene. The CDR3 consists of 15 residues. The V gene lost 7 bases and the J gene lost 0 bases, with 11 bases spanning the gap. CDR3 loop: CATRDGGANTGELFF. In DNA, the CDR3 is TGTGCCACCAGGGACGGGGGCGCGAACACCGGGGAGCTGTTTTTT.

This clonotype was seen a handful of times. V and J are TRBV4-1 and TRBJ2-3; D remains unclear. V shed 1 base and J shed 2 bases, with 10 bases lying between them. This CDR3 is built from 15 residues. Germline V gives CDR1 MGHRA, CDR2 YSYEKL. This CDR3 is CASSQVLTFTDTQYF. The CDR3 region has the DNA TGCGCCAGCAGCCAAGTCCTAACCTTCACAGATACGCAGTATTTT.

This chain connects TRBV10-1 to TRBJ2-3; 9 bases match TRBD2. The CDR3 length is 16 residues. Trimming cost V 2 bases and J 2 bases; bases outside gene matches: 5. CDR1 WNHNN and CDR2 SYGVQD come from the germline V gene (reference sequence). CDR3 protein: CASSESGGLHTDTQYF. The CDR3, as DNA: TGCGCCAGCAGTGAGAGCGGGGGGCTACACACAGATACGCAGTATTTT.

This clonotype was found many times. The gene calls are TRBV29-1 and TRBJ1-5, with D perhaps TRBD1 (6 bases). The germline V and J ends were trimmed by 7 bases and 4 bases, with 14 bases remaining between them. Germline V gene sequence: CDR1 SQVTM, CDR2 ANQGSEA. The CDR3 has 13 amino acids. The CDR3 region has the DNA TGCAGCGCCGCGTCCGGGACAAATCAGCCCCAGCATTTT. Translating it yields CSAASGTNQPQHF.

CDR3 region: CSARVQGYEQYF. For the CDR3, the DNA is TGCAGTGCTAGAGTACAGGGCTACGAGCAGTACTTC. The chain has TRBV20-1 and TRBJ2-7; tentative D call: TRBD1 (6 bases). Trimming cost V 1 base and J 3 bases, with 7 bases left between them. This CDR3 comprises 12 residues. Germline CDR1 DFQATT, CDR2 SNEGSKA (reference sequence).

The V and J genes are TRBV20-1 and TRBJ2-5; D is ambiguous. CDR1 and CDR2 (germline): DFQATT, SNEGSKA (reference sequence). This CDR3 has 12 amino acids. V gave up 3 bases and J gave up 3 bases, with 8 bases separating them. This CDR3 is CSASRQEETQYF. The CDR3 DNA reads TGCAGTGCTAGTAGGCAAGAAGAGACCCAGTACTTC.

This clonotype was counted at least ten times. V gene TRBV3-1 combines with J gene TRBJ2-7; weak D call: TRBD2 (6 bases). Germline CDR1 and CDR2: LGHDT and YNNKEL (reference sequence). The CDR3 is 15 amino acids. The germline V and J ends were trimmed by 1 base and 3 bases, with 13 bases remaining between them. This chain's CDR3 is CASSQAAGGNYEQYF. CDR3 in DNA: TGTGCCAGCAGCCAAGCAGCGGGTGGCAACTACGAGCAGTACTTC.

There are a few counts of this clonotype. The V call is TRBV5-1, the J call TRBJ2-1; a possible D gene is TRBD2 (6 bases). Germline V gene lookup returns CDR1 SGHRS and CDR2 YFSETQ. The length of the CDR3 is 14 residues. V was pared by 0 bases and J by 6 bases, with 10 bases between. This CDR3 reads CASSLVMGGNEQFF. In nucleotides, the CDR3 is TGCGCCAGCAGCTTGGTTATGGGAGGCAATGAGCAGTTCTTC.

This clonotype was recorded a few times. This chain connects TRBV7-6 to TRBJ2-5; TRBD2 might be the D (5 bases). CDR3 length: 13 residues. Between the trimmed V and J ends, which lost 5 bases and 5 bases, there was a span of 12 bases. CDR1 SGHVS and CDR2 FNYEAQ come from the germline V gene. For the CDR3, the DNA is TGTGCCAGCAGCCCCGAGGTAGCGGAGACCCAGTACTTC. Protein product: CASSPEVAETQYF.

This clonotype was counted ten times or more. This chain uses TRBV5-1 with TRBJ2-3; no definite D call. Trimming took 2 bases from V and 0 from J, leaving 10 bases between them. CDR1 is SGHRS and CDR2 is YFSETQ in the germline V gene. The length of the CDR3 is 15 residues. The CDR3 is CASSLESASTDTQYF. In DNA, the CDR3 is TGCGCCAGCAGCTTAGAGTCAGCAAGCACAGATACGCAGTATTTT.

Ten or more counts support this clonotype. The rearrangement uses TRBV5-6 and TRBJ2-7; a weak D match, TRBD1 (6 bases). CDR3 length: 14 residues. Germline lookup yields CDR1 SGHDT and CDR2 YYEEEE. V was trimmed by 0 bases and J by 5 bases, leaving 12 bases between them. For the CDR3, the DNA is TGTGCCAGCAGCTTGGGCCAGGGGATTAACGAGCAGTACTTC. This encodes CASSLGQGINEQYF.

This clonotype appeared a few times. The rearrangement joins TRBV11-2 to TRBJ2-2; 10 positions agree with TRBD2. Germline V gene sequence: CDR1 SGHAT, CDR2 FQNNGV. V dropped 5 bases and J dropped 3; count of bases not matched to a gene: 12. The CDR3 totals 18 residues. The CDR3 is CASSSGGLAGVHTGELFF. CDR3 DNA: TGTGCCAGCAGCAGCGGTGGGCTAGCGGGAGTTCACACCGGGGAGCTGTTTTTT.

The chain uses TRBV20-1 and TRBJ1-2, with TRBD1 matching over 7 bases. This CDR3 comprises 13 residues. CDR1 DFQATT and CDR2 SNEGSKA come from the germline V gene (reference sequence). Unmatched junction bases numbered 7, after V lost 2 bases and J lost 7 bases. The CDR3 nucleotides are TGCAGTGCTAGACTCGAGACAGGGAGTGGCTACACCTTC. Protein: CSARLETGSGYTF.

This clonotype was observed a few times. The chain is built from TRBV7-9 and TRBJ2-1; 9 bases are a match to TRBD1. Germline values: CDR1 SEHNR, CDR2 FQNEAQ (reference sequence). CDR3 size: 16 residues. J gave up 5 bases and V 0 bases, and 5 bases lay outside the gene matches. The CDR3 loop reads CASSLALGQGHNEQFF. The CDR3 nucleotides read TGTGCCAGCAGCTTAGCGTTAGGACAGGGGCACAATGAGCAGTTCTTC.

The rearrangement joins TRBV11-2 to TRBJ2-7; possibly TRBD1 for D (5 bases). Trimming cost V 3 bases and J 2 bases, with 20 bases left between them. The CDR3 consists of 17 residues. The V gene's germline CDR1 is SGHAT and CDR2 FQNNGV. The CDR3 DNA reads TGTGCCAGCAGCTTGGAGACAGTATCCAAAATACCCTACGAGCAGTACTTC. Protein sequence: CASSLETVSKIPYEQYF. The whole variable domain, remainder taken from reference TRBV11-2 and TRBJ2-7, is EAGVAQSPRYKIIEKRQSVAFWCNPISGHATLYWYQQILGQGPKLLIQFQNNGVVDDSQLPKDRFSAERLKGVDSTLKIQPAKLEDSAVYLCASSLETVSKIPYEQYFGPGTRLTVT.

This clonotype was seen a handful of times. The V and J genes are TRBV7-3 and TRBJ2-5; perhaps TRBD1 as D (6 bases). V was shortened by 2 bases and J by 3 bases, with 13 bases between the two germline ends. CDR3 length: 15 amino acids. Germline CDR1 reads SGHTA; CDR2 reads FQGTGA. CDR3 protein: CASSLYRVGKETQYF. The DNA of the CDR3 is TGTGCCAGCAGCTTATACAGGGTTGGGAAAGAGACCCAGTACTTC.

This clonotype was seen repeatedly, ten times or more. The J gene is TRBJ1-2, the V gene TRBV12-3 or TRBV12-4; D is possibly TRBD1 (5 bases). Trimming pared 3 bases from V and 3 bases from J, leaving 14 bases between. The CDR3 sequence is 15 residues long. The CDR3 sequence: CASSLGLGGDYGYTF. The CDR3 DNA reads as TGTGCCAGCAGTTTGGGACTCGGGGGAGACTATGGCTACACCTTC.

This CDR3 reads CASSLEAPRRDEQFF. CDR3 DNA sequence: TGCGCCAGCAGCTTAGAGGCCCCTAGGAGGGATGAGCAGTTCTTC. The J gene is TRBJ2-1, the V gene TRBV5-1, with D maybe TRBD2 (6 bases). The CDR3 covers 15 residues. Germline V gene sequence: CDR1 SGHRS, CDR2 YFSETQ. The V gene lost 2 bases and the J gene lost 8 bases, with 17 bases spanning the gap.

This clonotype has a count of ten or more. V and J are TRBV20-1 and TRBJ2-7; 7 nucleotides match TRBD1. CDR1 is DFQATT and CDR2 is SNEGSKA in the germline V gene (reference sequence). This CDR3 comprises 14 residues. J was trimmed by 1 base and V by 4 bases; bases with no gene match: 7. CDR3 coding DNA: TGCAGTGCTACGAGGGGGCTCCCGTCCTACGAGCAGTACGTC. Translating it yields CSATRGLPSYEQYV.

This clonotype has at least ten counts. The chain is built from TRBV15 and TRBJ2-1, with D possibly TRBD2 on 9 matching bases. The germline CDR1 and CDR2 sequences are LNHNV and YYDKDF (reference sequence). The CDR3 consists of 15 residues. Trimming shortened V by 7 bases and J by 8 bases, and 21 bases separated the two germline ends. The CDR3 coding sequence is TGTGCCACCACAAGACAGGGGACTAGCATCGATGAGCAGTTCTTC. Translation gives CATTRQGTSIDEQFF.

This clonotype was observed many times. The genes are TRBV7-7 and TRBJ2-2; 9 bases agree with TRBD1. The V and J ends lost 3 bases and 4 bases, in that order; junction bases with no gene match: 6. This CDR3 region has 16 residues. Germline assignment: CDR1 SSHAT and CDR2 FNYEAQ (reference sequence). CDR3 DNA sequence: TGTGCCAGCAGCTTCCGACAGGGGGGAGGCACCGGGGAGCTGTTTTTT. As protein: CASSFRQGGGTGELFF.